This T cell receptor (beta chain) was sequenced in a study of CD8+CD57+ T cells in acquired aplastic anemia. It was genomic DNA that served as the template for profiling TCR beta VDJ and CDR3. TCRdb reprocessed the reads with MiXCR, giving one entry per CDR3 protein. The table records about half a million distinct CDR3 sequences, roughly 34% of them present only once. Remarks on this clonotype: Possible read error: a much larger clone is one base away.

The patients chosen for sequencing had shown expansion of CD8+CD57+ cells (detected by flow cytometry). The germline CDR1 and CDR2 sequences are DFQATT and SNEGSKA (reference sequence). CDR3 length: 12 residues. This TCR derives from a human donor with aplastic anemia. The specimen sequenced was sorted CD4+, CD8+, or CD8+CD57+ T cells (not recorded which) from PBMCs. This sequence joins TRBV20-1 and TRBJ2-7; TRBD1 aligns across 8 bases. CDR3: CSASDRGDERYF. The CDR3 DNA is TGCAGTGCTAGTGACAGGGGCGACGAGCGGTACTTC.